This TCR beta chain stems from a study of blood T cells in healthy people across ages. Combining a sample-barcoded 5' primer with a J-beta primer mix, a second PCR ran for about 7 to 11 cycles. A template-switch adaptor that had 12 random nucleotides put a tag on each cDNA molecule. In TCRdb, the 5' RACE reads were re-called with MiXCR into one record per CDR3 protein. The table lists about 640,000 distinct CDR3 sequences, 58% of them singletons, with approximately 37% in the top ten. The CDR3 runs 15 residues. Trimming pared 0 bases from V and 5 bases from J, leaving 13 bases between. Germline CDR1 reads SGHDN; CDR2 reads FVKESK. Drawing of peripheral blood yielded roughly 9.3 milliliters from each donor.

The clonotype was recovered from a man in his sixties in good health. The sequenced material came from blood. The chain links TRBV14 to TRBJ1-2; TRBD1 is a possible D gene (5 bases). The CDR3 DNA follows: TGTGCCAGCAGCCAAGATCAAGGGACCCGATATGGCTACACCTTC. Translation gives CASSQDQGTRYGYTF. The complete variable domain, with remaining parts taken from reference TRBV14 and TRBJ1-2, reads EAGVTQFPSHSVIEKGQTVTLRCDPISGHDNLYWYRRVMGKEIKFLLHFVKESKQDESGMPNNRFLAERTGGTYSTLKVQPAELEDSGVYFCASSQDQGTRYGYTFGSGTRLTVV.